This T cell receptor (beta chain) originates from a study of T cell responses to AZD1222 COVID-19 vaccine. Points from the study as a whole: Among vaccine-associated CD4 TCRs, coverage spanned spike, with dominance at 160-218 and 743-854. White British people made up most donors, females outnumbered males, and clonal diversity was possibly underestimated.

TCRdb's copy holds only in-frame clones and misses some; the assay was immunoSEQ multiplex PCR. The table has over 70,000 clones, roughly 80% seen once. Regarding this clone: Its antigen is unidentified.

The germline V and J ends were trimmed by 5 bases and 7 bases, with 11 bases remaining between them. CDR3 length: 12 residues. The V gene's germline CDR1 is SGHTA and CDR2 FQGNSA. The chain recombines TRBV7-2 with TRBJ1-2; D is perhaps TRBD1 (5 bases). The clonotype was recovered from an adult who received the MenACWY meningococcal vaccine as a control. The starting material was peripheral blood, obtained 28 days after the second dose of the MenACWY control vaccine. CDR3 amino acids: CASSLTTAGYTF. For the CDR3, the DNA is TGTGCCAGCAGCCTAACGACAGCTGGCTACACCTTC.